These 26 T cell receptor beta chains came from one sample sequenced in a study of blood T cell repertoires in COVID-19 (dated by TCRdb to about 2020). The library was prepared using the immunoSEQ multiplex PCR assay. TCRdb carries this immuneACCESS record with in-frame sequences only. Its versions omit some clonotypes, under half of them owing to an unresolved V gene in the studies checked, with the rest unexplained. The sample records 400,000 to 450,000 clones, 88% of which are singletons. The ten top clones hold around 12% of the sample. Input material: peripheral blood. The source is a woman in her 50s with COVID-19, enrolled during active disease.

V gene TRBV19 combines with J gene TRBJ1-3, with D hard to call. The V end was cut by 3 bases, the J end by 0 bases, with 6 bases between. The CDR3 consists of 14 residues. Germline lookup yields CDR1 LNHDA and CDR2 SQIVND (reference sequence). CDR3 bases: TGTGCCAGTAGTATGAGGGCCTCTGGAAACACCATATATTTT. Its translation: CASSMRASGNTIYF.

CDR3 in DNA: TGTGCCAGCAGTTACTCGAGGAGAACTGGAAACACCATATATTTT. It is translated as CASSYSRRTGNTIYF. The rearrangement joins TRBV6-5 to TRBJ1-3; no clear D. CDR3 size: 15 residues. Germline V lookup: CDR1 MNHEY, CDR2 SVGAGI. V was shortened by 0 bases and J by 2 bases, with 8 bases between the two germline ends.

The genes are TRBV6-5 and TRBJ1-2; possibly TRBD1 for D (6 bases). The CDR3 has 12 residues. Germline V gene sequence: CDR1 MNHEY, CDR2 SVGAGI. V shed 4 bases and J shed 8 bases, with 11 bases lying between them. The CDR3: CASSSGQKGYTF. In DNA, the CDR3 is TGTGCCAGCAGTTCCGGACAGAAAGGCTACACCTTC.

The chain joins TRBV2 to TRBJ1-4; 9 positions agree with TRBD1. Germline V gene lookup returns CDR1 SNHLY and CDR2 FYNNEI. The CDR3 spans 14 residues. Trimming took 6 bases from V and 7 from J; bases not matched to a gene: 6. Here the CDR3 reads CASSRGQGSEKLFF. The CDR3 DNA sequence: TGTGCCAGCAGCAGGGGACAGGGAAGTGAAAAACTGTTTTTT.

This clone has more than one count but fewer than ten. This rearrangement joins TRBV6-5 to TRBJ2-5, with a weak D call TRBD2 (5 bases). The germline V and J ends were trimmed by 5 bases and 3 bases, with 10 bases remaining between them. Germline CDR1 reads MNHEY; CDR2 reads SVGAGI. This CDR3 has 13 residues. The CDR3 DNA follows: TGTGCCAGCAGTCGGGAAAGGAAAGAGACCCAGTACTTC. Translated: CASSRERKETQYF.

This chain links TRBV30 with TRBJ1-6; D not certain. The germline V and J ends were trimmed by 0 bases and 5 bases, with 11 bases remaining between them. CDR3 length: 15 residues. CDR1 and CDR2 (germline): GTSNPN, SVGIG (reference sequence). This CDR3 reads CAWSVRGSDNSPLHF. CDR3 coding DNA: TGTGCCTGGAGTGTAAGAGGGAGTGATAATTCACCCCTCCACTTT.

This clone occurred a few times. The chain is built from TRBV5-1 and TRBJ2-3, with unresolved D. Germline CDR1 is SGHRS and CDR2 is YFSETQ. With 4 bases removed from V and 2 bases from J, the gap between germline ends came to 8 bases. This CDR3 contains 13 residues. The CDR3 loop reads CASSPGITDTQYF. The CDR3 DNA reads TGCGCCAGCAGCCCAGGCATCACAGATACGCAGTATTTT.

The J gene is TRBJ2-5, the V gene TRBV5-5, with a tentative D call TRBD1 (6 bases). V gave up 4 bases and J gave up 1 base, with 8 bases separating them. The CDR3 is made up of 13 amino acids. CDR1 SGHKS and CDR2 YYEKEE come from the germline V gene (reference sequence). CDR3 in DNA: TGTGCCAGCAGCCTGGACAGCCAAGAGACCCAGTACTTC. It specifies CASSLDSQETQYF.

The chain joins TRBV19 to TRBJ1-2; D is possibly TRBD1 (6 bases). From germline, CDR1 is LNHDA and CDR2 SQIVND (reference sequence). The CDR3 contains 14 residues. V lost 5 bases, J lost 4 bases, and 14 bases lay in between. CDR3 residues: CASSALQGVYGYTF. The CDR3 region has the DNA TGTGCCAGTAGTGCCCTACAGGGTGTCTATGGCTACACCTTC.

This chain uses TRBV19 with TRBJ1-2; D remains unclear. Germline CDR1 is LNHDA and CDR2 is SQIVND (reference sequence). This CDR3 has 16 amino acids. The V end lost 7 bases, the J end lost 4 bases, and 22 bases lay between the germline ends. This CDR3 reads CASTDRRRGASYGYTF. CDR3 sequence (DNA): TGTGCCAGTACTGACCGCCGCCGGGGAGCATCCTATGGCTACACCTTC.

The rearrangement uses TRBV6-5 and TRBJ1-5; 7 positions match TRBD1. J gave up 9 bases and V 6 bases, and 11 bases lay outside the gene matches. The CDR3 sequence is 14 residues long. Per germline, CDR1 MNHEY and CDR2 SVGAGI. CDR3 nucleotide sequence: TGTGCCAGCAGCCCGACAGGGACGGGAGCGCCCCAGCATTTT. Residues: CASSPTGTGAPQHF.

CDR3 nucleotide sequence: TGTGCCAGCAGCTTGTTGGTAGGGGGCGGGGAGCTGTTTTTT. Amino acids: CASSLLVGGGELFF. The rearrangement links TRBV5-6 to TRBJ2-2; maybe TRBD1 (6 bases). This CDR3 is built from 14 residues. Germline V gene data show CDR1 as SGHDT and CDR2 as YYEEEE. V was shortened by 1 base and J by 7 bases, with 11 bases between the two germline ends.

This chain connects TRBV4-1 to TRBJ1-4, with D maybe TRBD1 (6 bases). With 3 bases removed from V and 8 bases from J, the gap between germline ends came to 16 bases. Per the germline V gene, CDR1 is MGHRA and CDR2 is YSYEKL. The CDR3 length is 15 residues. Written as DNA, the CDR3 is TGCGCCAGCAGCCAGACTCAGGGGAGGGACGAAAAACTGTTTTTT. It yields the protein CASSQTQGRDEKLFF.

The V and J genes are TRBV5-6 and TRBJ1-2, with D possibly being TRBD1 (5 bases). Between the trimmed V and J ends, which lost 5 bases and 6 bases, there was a span of 14 bases. The CDR3 has 13 residues. Germline loops: CDR1 SGHDT, CDR2 YYEEEE. The CDR3 protein is CASRSGQGDGYTF. The DNA of the CDR3 is TGTGCCAGCAGATCCGGCCAGGGTGATGGCTACACCTTC.

This rearrangement joins TRBV9 to TRBJ1-6; possible D gene TRBD1, 6 bases. The CDR3 has 15 residues. V lost 3 bases and J 7 bases, leaving 14 bases between the germline ends. From germline, CDR1 is SGDLS and CDR2 YYNGEE. The CDR3 nucleotides read TGTGCCAGCAGCGGGAACAGGGCGAAGAATTCACCCCTCCACTTT. This codes for CASSGNRAKNSPLHF.

The chain recombines TRBV12-3 or TRBV12-4 with TRBJ2-1; a weak D match, TRBD1 (6 bases). This CDR3 is 12 amino acids long. Trimming pared 4 bases from V and 8 bases from J, leaving 9 bases between. The CDR3 DNA follows: TGTGCCAGCAGTTCGTGGGGGCATGAGCAGTTCTTC. Its protein product is CASSSWGHEQFF.

The genes are TRBV19 and TRBJ2-2; 13 bases are shared with TRBD2. J lost 6 bases, V lost 5 bases, and 6 bases had no gene match. Germline V gene lookup returns CDR1 LNHDA and CDR2 SQIVND (reference sequence). The CDR3 is 16 amino acids. CDR3 DNA sequence: TGTGCCAGTAGTCTCGGGACTAGCGGGGCTCCCGGGGAGCTGTTTTTT. Its protein product is CASSLGTSGAPGELFF.

This sequence joins TRBV9 and TRBJ1-2; 7 bases fit TRBD1. Trimming at V came to 0 bases and at J to 0 bases, leaving 2 bases not matched to a gene. CDR1 SGDLS and CDR2 YYNGEE come from the germline V gene. CDR3 length: 15 amino acids. In DNA, the CDR3 is TGTGCCAGCAGCGTAGTCGACAGGGCTAACTATGGCTACACCTTC. The encoded protein is CASSVVDRANYGYTF. Full variable domain (missing parts from reference TRBV9 and TRBJ1-2): DSGVTQTPKHLITATGQRVTLRCSPRSGDLSVYWYQQSLDQGLQFLIQYYNGEERAKGNILERFSAQQFPDLHSELNLSSLELGDSALYFCASSVVDRANYGYTFGSGTRLTVV.

The rearrangement uses TRBV7-3 and TRBJ2-2, with 12 bases identical to TRBD2. V shed 5 bases, J shed 6 bases, and the junction held 4 bases outside the gene matches. Germline V lookup: CDR1 SGHTA, CDR2 FQGTGA. CDR3 length equals 15 residues. The CDR3 DNA reads as TGTGCCAGCAGCCCTAGCGGGGGGGCCGCCGGGGAGCTGTTTTTT. Encoded protein: CASSPSGGAAGELFF.

V is TRBV11-1 and J is TRBJ2-7, with TRBD2 matching over 7 bases. The V gene's germline CDR1 is SGHAT and CDR2 FQDESV (reference sequence). The J segment lost 5 bases and the V segment lost 1 base, leaving 5 bases of the junction unmatched. The CDR3 totals 14 residues. CDR3 residues: CASSLGPGRDEQYF. The CDR3, as DNA: TGTGCCAGCAGCTTAGGGCCGGGGAGGGACGAGCAGTACTTC.

The rearrangement joins TRBV3-1 (or the pseudogene TRBV3-2) to TRBJ2-3, with 8 bases fitting TRBD2. The CDR3 has 16 amino acids. The J segment lost 2 bases and the V segment lost 4 bases, leaving 8 bases of the junction unmatched. Germline CDR1 reads LGHDT; CDR2 reads YNNKEL (reference sequence). The CDR3 DNA sequence: TGTGCCAGCAGCCCGGATCGGGGGGGGAACACAGATACGCAGTATTTT. Translation: CASSPDRGGNTDTQYF.

This CDR3 is CASSHSGRNEQFF. The CDR3 nucleotides read TGTGCCAGCAGCCACAGCGGACGTAATGAGCAGTTCTTC. This rearrangement joins TRBV5-6 to TRBJ2-1; D is perhaps TRBD2 (5 bases). CDR1 and CDR2 (germline): SGHDT, YYEEEE. The length of the CDR3 is 13 residues. V lost 4 bases to trimming and J lost 7 bases, with 12 bases between them.

The V gene is TRBV29-1, the J gene TRBJ2-7; tentatively, D is TRBD2 (6 bases). V lost 3 bases and J 1 base, leaving 7 bases between the germline ends. Germline CDR1 is SQVTM and CDR2 is ANQGSEA. The CDR3 is 12 amino acids. The CDR3 bases are TGCAGCGTTGACGGGACTTCCTACGAGCAGTACTTC. Translating gives CSVDGTSYEQYF.

This clone came up a few times. The chain is built from TRBV5-5 and TRBJ2-7; 9 nucleotides line up with TRBD1. This CDR3 comprises 16 residues. The J segment lost 3 bases and the V segment lost 0 bases, leaving 7 bases of the junction unmatched. Germline V CDR1 and CDR2: SGHKS, YYEKEE (reference sequence). The DNA for the CDR3 is TGTGCCAGCAGCTTGGGTGCGGGACAGGGATTCTACGAGCAGTACTTC. Translated, it gives CASSLGAGQGFYEQYF.

The V call is TRBV30, the J call TRBJ2-3, with 10 bases identical to TRBD1. The J segment lost 4 bases and the V segment lost 3 bases, leaving 7 bases of the junction unmatched. This CDR3 comprises 15 residues. Germline CDR1 GTSNPN, CDR2 SVGIG (reference sequence). The CDR3 nucleotides read TGTGCCTGGAGCTCCGGGGGACAGGGGCCAGATACGCAGTATTTT. This translates into CAWSSGGQGPDTQYF.

The chain is built from TRBV29-1 and TRBJ1-2; 7 nucleotides match TRBD1. The germline gives CDR1 SQVTM, CDR2 ANQGSEA. The V gene end was trimmed by 7 bases and the J gene end by 6 bases; junction bases not matched to a gene: 11. CDR3 size: 13 residues. The CDR3 region has the DNA TGCAGCGCGATCCGGGACAGAGGGGATGGCTACACCTTC. Its translation: CSAIRDRGDGYTF.